These T cell receptor beta chains were read from a single sample in a study of regulatory T cells in long-lasting Graves disease. TCRdb re-derived calls from the multiplex PCR reads in MiXCR, one entry per CDR3 protein. The profile shows about 310,000 distinct CDR3 sequences, about 18% of them singletons. Sequenced here: peripheral blood mononuclear cells (PBMCs), sampled at new diagnosis, from a patient treated with antithyroid drugs. The receptors shown here come from a female donor with Graves disease. Each CDR3 is given with its conserved first and last residue. The order of the fields is clone size, J gene, D gene, V gene, CDR3 DNA, CDR3 protein. A D gene is named only where the DNA matches it firmly. Not all rows give a size; the values are once, few, many and, for expanded clones, a class.

size: few; J: TRBJ2-4; D: TRBD2; V: TRBV29-1; DNA: TGCAGCGTTGTTAGCCTAGCGGGAGAACTAGCCAAAAACATTCAGTACTTC; CDR3: CSVVSLAGELAKNIQYF
size: many; J: TRBJ2-3; D: .; V: TRBV30; DNA: TGTGCCTGGAGTGTCAAAGATACGCAGTATTTT; CDR3: CAWSVKDTQYF
size: many; J: TRBJ2-3; D: .; V: TRBV12-3/TRBV12-4; DNA: TGTGCCAGCAGGCGAGGGGGGGAGACAGATACGCAGTATTTT; CDR3: CASRRGGETDTQYF
size: many; J: TRBJ1-1; D: .; V: TRBV27; DNA: TGTGCCAGCAGGCTGGGGGCCTTTAACACTGAAGCTTTCTTT; CDR3: CASRLGAFNTEAFF
size: few; J: TRBJ2-3; D: .; V: TRBV30; DNA: TGTGCCTGGACCCCTGTAGGGGCTACAGATACGCAGTATTTT; CDR3: CAWTPVGATDTQYF
size: .; J: TRBJ1-2; D: TRBD1; V: TRBV20-1; DNA: TGCAGTGCCCTGGGACAGGAGGATGGCTACACCTTC; CDR3: CSALGQEDGYTF
size: many; J: TRBJ2-7; D: .; V: TRBV28; DNA: TGTGCCAGCAGTGTCTTTCACGAGCAGTACTTC; CDR3: CASSVFHEQYF
size: many; J: TRBJ2-3; D: .; V: TRBV28; DNA: TGTGCCAGCAGTCCAACTACCCAGACGGGCTTGCATGATACGCAGTATTTT; CDR3: CASSPTTQTGLHDTQYF
size: many; J: TRBJ2-1; D: .; V: TRBV28; DNA: TGTGCCAGCAGTTTGGTAGGGCCCAATGAGCAGTTCTTC; CDR3: CASSLVGPNEQFF
size: many; J: TRBJ1-6; D: .; V: TRBV6-1; DNA: TGTGCCAGCAGCGATCGGAACCCGGCCTATAATTCACCCCTCCACTTT; CDR3: CASSDRNPAYNSPLHF
size: many; J: TRBJ2-5; D: TRBD1; V: TRBV7-3; DNA: TGTGCCAGCAGCCCACAGGGGAGTGAGGCGGGGACCCAGTACTTC; CDR3: CASSPQGSEAGTQYF
size: .; J: TRBJ1-2; D: TRBD1; V: TRBV4-1; DNA: TGCGCCAGCAGCCAAGGTCCCCGGGACAGCGGCTACACCTTC; CDR3: CASSQGPRDSGYTF